Here is one T cell receptor beta chain with its context. Antigen unknown. Looked up from germline, CDR1 is SGHNT and CDR2 is YYREEE (reference sequence). The CDR3 runs to 17 residues. With 4 bases clipped from V and 5 bases from J, the junction kept 10 bases outside the gene matches. 60 Vbeta and 13 Jbeta primers were used in PCR. The assay was immunoSEQ multiplex PCR, and TCRdb's table has in-frame clones only and misses some. The sample lists more than 25,000 clones; about 64% were seen once. These data originate in a study of cytomegalovirus exposure and HLA in healthy donors. Study-level findings and limits: Overall, around 160 TCR beta chains were annotated as cytomegalovirus-associated.

The sequence derives from a male donor in good health and CMV-seropositive. The chain links TRBV5-4 to TRBJ2-5; 14 positions match TRBD2. Material: PBMCs. This chain's CDR3 is CASSQGLAGVKGETQYF. The CDR3 DNA is TGTGCCAGCAGCCAGGGACTAGCGGGAGTAAAAGGGGAGACCCAGTACTTC.